Included here is one T cell receptor beta chain sequence, with context. Its antigen remains unidentified. No base qualities exist here, and no much larger clone lies one base off it. The data belong to a study of shared T cell receptors in the human thymus (dated by TCRdb to the early 2020s). Turning to the overall study: The study investigated the way shared, self-reactive T-cell receptor alpha chains are produced in the human thymus.

Receptors were amplified or captured by the immunoSEQ multiplex PCR assay. The table comes from immuneACCESS by way of TCRdb, which keeps in-frame sequences with V and J called. Part of the clones is missing from these tables; in studies checked, under half for an unresolved V gene and the rest for unknown reasons. The sample contains approximately 490,000 clones, more than 75% of them found a single time. The top ten constitute about 0.014% of the sample. This sample was also put to use in a study of human thymus T cells. The second study's authors report: Immunologically healthy infants undergoing open corrective cardiac surgery for congenital heart defects in Finland were used as donors. The thymus tissue came from surgical resects taken out during corrective cardiac surgery. Both the thymic and the peripheral blood repertoires appeared to show biased V and J gene segment usage. Highly overlapping thymic TCR repertoires among unrelated individuals were reported in the related research. TCR alpha and beta repertoires from roughly eight infant thymus samples and a few related peripheral blood samples were characterized in the study. Donor ages ranging from roughly 6 to 244 days were recorded, and more than five male and two female infants were included in the cohort. Thymocytes were released mechanically from tissue and stored at -70 °C as pellets of 10-30 million cells. Genomic DNA was extracted from frozen cell pellets with a QIAsymphony instrument. Using the immunoSEQ multiplex PCR assay, the TCRB and TCRAD loci were amplified from a standardized quantity of quality-controlled genomic DNA. The amplicons spanned the V(D)J region and were long enough to cover the CDR3 and allow V and J genes to be identified. The amplicons were sequenced on an Illumina platform via the commercial immunoSEQ service. Primer bias and sequencing errors were corrected as previously described, and TCRAD and TCRB definitions were based on the IMGT database. The repertoires were analysed using immunoSEQ Analyzer 3.0 and VDJTools for basic statistics, V/J segment usage, diversity estimates, rarefaction and pairwise overlap. To estimate diversity, the Chao1, ChaoE, Efron-Thisted, Shannon and inverse Simpson indices were applied, and diversity was also estimated on datasets down-sampled to the smallest sample. Repertoire overlap was determined by strict matching of CDR3 nucleotide sequence, V gene and J gene, and Jaccard-based multidimensional scaling clustering was applied. On average, thymus samples yielded about 730,000 unique TCRB clonotypes, whereas blood samples yielded roughly 81,000.

The specimen was thymocytes. The TCR was taken from a boy under three years old with a congenital heart defect. Donor details come from another sample of the same person, matched by shared clones.

The nucleotides are TGCGCCAGCAGCCAAGAACCCTGGGCGACAGGGAGCATATCTAATGGCTACACCTTC. This yields the protein CASSQEPWATGSISNGYTF. The V and J segments used are TRBV4-1 and TRBJ1-2; 7 middle bases align to TRBD1. CDR1 and CDR2, per the germline V gene, are MGHRA and YSYEKL. The CDR3 starts with the cysteine, ends with the phenylalanine, and has 19 residues. Left in the record is the CDR3 DNA by itself, 57 bases read in frame from the first base. The germline V and J ends show losses of 0 bases and 6 bases respectively, and no gene match explains 19 bases of the junction.